These 23 T cell receptor beta chains were all obtained from the same sample, sequenced in a study of T-cell memory formation after mild COVID-19. TCRdb reprocessed the 5' RACE reads via MiXCR and lists one record per CDR3 protein. The sample includes about 340,000 distinct CDR3 sequences, around 13% of them seen just once. Source material: PBMCs or a T cell subset sorted from them (not recorded which). The source of these receptors is a man younger than 35 who had mild COVID-19 (a few samples of this study predate the infection). Cell type and time point are not known.

This clonotype occurred a few times. The chain joins TRBV5-1 to TRBJ1-1; D unclear. V was pared by 5 bases and J by 0 bases, with 14 bases between. This CDR3 has 15 amino acids. Looked up from germline, CDR1 is SGHRS and CDR2 is YFSETQ. Written as DNA, the CDR3 is TGCGCCAGCAGAGTGGGGAGAATCATGAACACTGAAGCTTTCTTT. Translation gives CASRVGRIMNTEAFF.

This sequence joins TRBV7-9 and TRBJ1-2, with 8 bases aligning to TRBD1. Losses at the gene ends were 2 bases for V and 8 bases for J; bases not matched to a gene: 4. This CDR3 has 13 residues. Looked up from germline, CDR1 is SEHNR and CDR2 is FQNEAQ (reference sequence). The CDR3 is CASSLPDRGGYTF. CDR3 bases: TGTGCCAGCAGCTTACCTGACAGGGGCGGCTACACCTTC.

In this sample, this clonotype turned up many times. The rearrangement joins TRBV29-1 to TRBJ1-1; D is ambiguous. V was shortened by 4 bases and J by 2 bases, with 5 bases between the two germline ends. Germline CDR1 is SQVTM and CDR2 is ANQGSEA. CDR3 length: 11 residues. The CDR3 sequence is CSVVRNTEAFF. In DNA, the CDR3 is TGCAGCGTTGTGAGAAACACTGAAGCTTTCTTT.

The gene calls are TRBV7-2 and TRBJ1-1; unclear D gene. Per germline, CDR1 SGHTA and CDR2 FQGNSA. Trimming took 4 bases from V and 12 from J, leaving 12 bases between them. The CDR3 is 11 amino acids. CDR3 protein: CASSYDSESFF. CDR3 sequence (DNA): TGTGCCAGCAGCTACGACTCGGAGTCTTTCTTT.

The V and J genes are TRBV7-2 and TRBJ2-1; weak D call: TRBD1 (5 bases). The V gene lost 2 bases and the J gene lost 5 bases, with 16 bases spanning the gap. Germline CDR1 SGHTA, CDR2 FQGNSA. This CDR3 comprises 16 residues. DNA of the CDR3: TGTGCCAGCAGCTTAAGTAAAGTCAGGACAAACAATGAGCAGTTCTTC. Its translation: CASSLSKVRTNNEQFF.

As DNA, the CDR3 is TGTGCCAGCAGTGAGCGCAGGGGCAGTTACATTCAGTACTTC. Translation gives CASSERRGSYIQYF. V and J are TRBV6-1 and TRBJ2-4; TRBD1 is a possible D gene (6 bases). Per germline, CDR1 MNHNS and CDR2 SASEGT. There are 14 residues in the CDR3. V was cut by 3 bases and J by 8 bases, with 14 bases left in between.

This clonotype was found a few times. The V gene is TRBV5-1, the J gene TRBJ2-2; D not resolved. Germline V gene lookup returns CDR1 SGHRS and CDR2 YFSETQ. Trimming pared 4 bases from V and 3 bases from J, leaving 13 bases between. The CDR3 totals 15 residues. CDR3 protein: CASSLVTGDTGELFF. CDR3 sequence (DNA): TGCGCCAGCAGCCTCGTTACCGGCGACACCGGGGAGCTGTTTTTT.

This sequence joins TRBV13 and TRBJ2-1; possible D gene TRBD1, 6 bases. Trimming removed 1 base from V and 0 bases from J, with 13 bases in between. The germline gives CDR1 PRHDT, CDR2 FYEKMQ (reference sequence). The CDR3 extends over 17 amino acids. The CDR3 coding sequence is TGTGCCAGCAGCTTAGAGGCAGGGGTGTTCTCCTACAATGAGCAGTTCTTC. Its protein product is CASSLEAGVFSYNEQFF.

This chain uses TRBV7-2 with TRBJ2-3; D ambiguous. V was pared by 1 base and J by 2 bases, with 4 bases between. This CDR3 is built from 13 residues. Germline-derived CDR1 and CDR2 are SGHTA and FQGNSA. The CDR3 DNA reads as TGTGCCAGCAGCTTAGAATACACAGATACGCAGTATTTT. Translated, it gives CASSLEYTDTQYF. Complete variable domain (other parts from reference TRBV7-2 and TRBJ2-3): GAGVSQSPSNKVTEKGKDVELRCDPISGHTALYWYRQSLGQGLEFLIYFQGNSAPDKSGLPSDRFSAERTGGSVSTLTIQRTQQEDSAVYLCASSLEYTDTQYFGPGTRLTVL.

This chain links TRBV6-6 with TRBJ1-1; possibly TRBD1 for D (6 bases). Germline lookup yields CDR1 MNHNY and CDR2 SVGAGI (reference sequence). Trimming removed 6 bases from V and 1 base from J, with 12 bases in between. The CDR3 runs 14 residues. The CDR3 reads CASRLQGRNTEAFF. The CDR3 coding sequence is TGTGCCAGCAGACTACAGGGACGGAACACTGAAGCTTTCTTT.

This clonotype was seen at least ten times. The chain recombines TRBV7-9 with TRBJ2-1, with 7 bases lining up with TRBD1. Per germline, CDR1 SEHNR and CDR2 FQNEAQ (reference sequence). The CDR3 covers 16 residues. V lost 6 bases, J lost 3 bases, and 11 bases stayed unmatched. This CDR3 is CASRPQGKRLYNEQFF. The CDR3 region has the DNA TGTGCCAGCAGGCCACAGGGGAAGAGGCTCTACAATGAGCAGTTCTTC.

The rearrangement uses TRBV19 and TRBJ2-5; D remains ambiguous. The CDR3 covers 15 residues. The V gene's germline CDR1 is LNHDA and CDR2 SQIVND (reference sequence). V was cut by 5 bases and J by 4 bases, with 17 bases left in between. CDR3 sequence (DNA): TGTGCCAGTAGTTTCAGTTCTTCGCGTGGAGAGACCCAGTACTTC. As protein: CASSFSSSRGETQYF.

In its sample, this clonotype was seen a few times. J is TRBJ2-5 and V is TRBV4-1; the D is unclear. This CDR3 spans 12 amino acids. In germline, CDR1 is MGHRA, CDR2 YSYEKL. The V end lost 2 bases, the J end lost 6 bases, and 7 bases lay between the germline ends. CDR3 DNA sequence: TGCGCCAGCAGCCAAATCGCCCAGACCCAGTACTTC. Encoded protein: CASSQIAQTQYF.

This clonotype occurred many times. This rearrangement joins TRBV10-3 to TRBJ1-2, with 9 nucleotides matching TRBD1. The germline gives CDR1 ENHRY, CDR2 SYGVKD. The CDR3 covers 15 residues. The trim removed 7 bases at V and 2 bases at J, leaving 8 bases unmatched. The CDR3 here is CAINLAGQGNYGYTF. The CDR3 DNA reads as TGTGCCATCAACTTAGCCGGACAGGGGAACTATGGCTACACCTTC.

V and J are TRBV4-1 and TRBJ2-5; D is possibly TRBD2 (6 bases). Germline V gene sequence: CDR1 MGHRA, CDR2 YSYEKL. The CDR3 loop spans 16 amino acids. Trimming shortened V by 4 bases and J by 0 bases, and 15 bases separated the two germline ends. The CDR3 sequence is CASSRSGTPNQETQYF. The CDR3 coding sequence is TGCGCCAGCAGCCGAAGTGGGACTCCGAACCAAGAGACCCAGTACTTC.

J is TRBJ1-1 and V is TRBV9, with D unresolved. The germline gives CDR1 SGDLS, CDR2 YYNGEE. The CDR3 runs 13 residues. V lost 0 bases to trimming and J lost 3 bases, with 6 bases between them. The CDR3 DNA reads as TGTGCCAGCAGCGTAGCCCCGTACACTGAAGCTTTCTTT. Amino acid sequence: CASSVAPYTEAFF.

This clonotype came up many times. V and J are TRBV2 and TRBJ2-2; no clear D gene. V was clipped by 7 bases and J by 5 bases, with 11 bases between them. In germline, CDR1 is SNHLY, CDR2 FYNNEI. The CDR3 extends over 13 amino acids. The CDR3 protein is CASNVRVTGELFF. In DNA form, the CDR3 reads TGTGCCAGCAATGTACGAGTGACCGGGGAGCTGTTTTTT. Combining the CDR3 with reference TRBV2 and TRBJ2-2 gives the whole variable domain EPEVTQTPSHQVTQMGQEVILRCVPISNHLYFYWYRQILGQKVEFLVSFYNNEISEKSEIFDDQFSVERPDGSNFTLKIRSTKLEDSAMYFCASNVRVTGELFFGEGSRLTVL.

This clonotype came up many times. The V and J genes are TRBV11-2 and TRBJ2-7; TRBD1 might be the D (6 bases). Germline V gene lookup returns CDR1 SGHAT and CDR2 FQNNGV. This CDR3 has 12 residues. Trimming removed 5 bases from V and 6 bases from J, with 11 bases in between. The CDR3 region has the DNA TGTGCCAGCAGCCTAACAGGGACCGAGCAGTACTTC. The encoded protein is CASSLTGTEQYF.

This clonotype was seen repeatedly, ten times or more. This sequence joins TRBV7-2 and TRBJ2-2; 8 bases match TRBD2. The V and J ends lost 5 bases and 0 bases, in that order; junction bases with no gene match: 8. This CDR3 region has 17 residues. Germline CDR1 SGHTA, CDR2 FQGNSA. CDR3 in amino acids: CASSQPGLGANTGELFF. DNA of the CDR3: TGTGCCAGCAGCCAGCCGGGACTAGGCGCGAACACCGGGGAGCTGTTTTTT.

The chain links TRBV7-2 to TRBJ1-5; 8 bases line up with TRBD1. The CDR3 contains 15 residues. Germline CDR1 and CDR2: SGHTA and FQGNSA. Losses at the gene ends were 5 bases for V and 9 bases for J; bases not matched to a gene: 12. The CDR3 coding sequence is TGTGCCAGCAGCCTCCAGGGGGCTCGCGTTGGGCCCCAGCATTTT. Translating it yields CASSLQGARVGPQHF.

Only a few counts were recorded for this clonotype. The rearrangement joins TRBV11-2 to TRBJ1-3, with 8 positions matching TRBD1. Germline loops: CDR1 SGHAT, CDR2 FQNNGV. Trimming removed 2 bases from V and 3 bases from J; junction bases left unmatched: 6. The CDR3 sequence is 16 residues long. CDR3 DNA: TGTGCCAGCAGCTTACAGTGGACAGGGATTGGAAACACCATATATTTT. Translated: CASSLQWTGIGNTIYF.

This clonotype was counted only a few times. V and J are TRBV7-8 and TRBJ2-1; D assignment may be TRBD1 or TRBD2 (5 bases each). Trimming removed 1 base from V and 2 bases from J, with 15 bases in between. The CDR3 has 17 residues. Germline CDR1 and CDR2: SGHVS and FQNEAQ. CDR3 nucleotide sequence: TGTGCCAGCAGCTTAGTGAGGGTCCGACAGCCCTACAATGAGCAGTTCTTC. Its translation is CASSLVRVRQPYNEQFF.

This clonotype was detected only a few times. The chain uses TRBV6-2 or TRBV6-3 and TRBJ2-5, with D tentatively TRBD1 or TRBD2 (5 bases each). Germline values: CDR1 MNHEY, CDR2 SVGEGT. V was shortened by 2 bases and J by 5 bases, with 24 bases between the two germline ends. This CDR3 contains 18 residues. CDR3 in amino acids: CASSYNPRDPEGWETQYF. The CDR3 region has the DNA TGTGCCAGCAGTTACAACCCCCGGGACCCCGAGGGATGGGAGACCCAGTACTTC.